This TCR beta chain was sequenced for a study of PD-L1 blockade in urothelial cancer. Study-wide context: Males with bladder-origin urothelial cancer constituted about 85% of the 29 patients.

TCRdb's copy holds only in-frame clones and misses some; the assay was immunoSEQ multiplex PCR. The sample has 60,000 to 75,000 clones, around 84% seen once. The sample's time point: pretreatment peripheral blood. CDR3 length equals 15 residues. Germline-derived CDR1 and CDR2 are ENHRY and SYGVKD. V lost 0 bases and J lost 3, with 12 bases in between. The V gene is TRBV10-3, the J gene TRBJ2-7; unclear D gene. The source material was PBMCs, sampled around atezolizumab (anti-PD-L1) treatment. The sequence was obtained from a woman in her seventies with urothelial cancer. CDR3 protein: CAISESNTGNYEQYF. DNA of the CDR3: TGTGCCATCAGTGAGTCGAATACGGGTAACTACGAGCAGTACTTC.